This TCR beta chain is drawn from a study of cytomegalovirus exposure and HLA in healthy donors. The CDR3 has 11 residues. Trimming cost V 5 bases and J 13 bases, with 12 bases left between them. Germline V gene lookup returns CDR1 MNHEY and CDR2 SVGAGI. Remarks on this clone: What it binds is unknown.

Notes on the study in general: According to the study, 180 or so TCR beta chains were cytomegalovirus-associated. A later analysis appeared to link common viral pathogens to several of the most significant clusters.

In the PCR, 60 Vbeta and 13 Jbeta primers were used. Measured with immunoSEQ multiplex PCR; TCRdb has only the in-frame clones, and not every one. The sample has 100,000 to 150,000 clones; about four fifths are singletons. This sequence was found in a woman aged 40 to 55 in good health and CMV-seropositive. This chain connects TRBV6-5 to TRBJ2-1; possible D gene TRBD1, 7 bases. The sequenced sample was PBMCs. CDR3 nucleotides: TGTGCCAGCAGTCGCGGGACAGCTCAGTTCTTC. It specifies CASSRGTAQFF.